The 25 T cell receptor beta chains below come from one sample, sequenced in a study of blood T cells in healthy people across ages. A second about 7 to 12 cycle PCR used barcoded and J-beta primers. TCRdb used MiXCR to reprocess the 5' RACE reads, holding one entry per CDR3 protein. Of 600,000 or so distinct CDR3 sequences in the sample, under 55% are singletons; the top ten hold roughly 25%. The sequenced sample consisted of blood. These receptors all come from a man aged 80 or over in good health.

This chain connects TRBV6-6 to TRBJ1-4, with 7 bases matching TRBD1. The trim removed 0 bases at V and 8 bases at J, leaving 9 bases unmatched. Germline V gene sequence: CDR1 MNHNY, CDR2 SVGAGI (reference sequence). CDR3 length: 16 residues. The CDR3 reads CASSYSYSGTAEKLFF. Written as DNA, the CDR3 is TGTGCCAGCAGTTACTCATACTCCGGGACAGCCGAAAAACTGTTTTTT.

The chain is built from TRBV3-1 and TRBJ1-6; D gene ambiguous. Between the trimmed V and J ends, which lost 1 base and 7 bases, there was a span of 11 bases. The CDR3 consists of 15 residues. Germline values: CDR1 LGHDT, CDR2 YNNKEL (reference sequence). The CDR3 coding sequence is TGTGCCAGCAGCCAAGTGCTCCTTCCCAATTCACCCCTCCACTTT. It encodes CASSQVLLPNSPLHF.

The J gene is TRBJ1-4, the V gene TRBV7-2; D not certain. V lost 3 bases and J 6 bases, leaving 11 bases between the germline ends. The germline CDR1 and CDR2 sequences are SGHTA and FQGNSA. This CDR3 is 14 amino acids long. The DNA for the CDR3 is TGTGCCAGCAGCTTCTCCGTGGCTGATGAAAAACTGTTTTTT. It is translated as CASSFSVADEKLFF.

This clonotype was counted only a few times. CDR3 protein: CASSPGLALGEQYF. The CDR3 region has the DNA TGTGCCAGCAGCCCTGGACTAGCGTTGGGTGAGCAGTACTTC. The V and J genes are TRBV5-5 and TRBJ2-7, with 9 bases fitting TRBD2. This CDR3 is 14 amino acids long. Germline V lookup: CDR1 SGHKS, CDR2 YYEKEE (reference sequence). V lost 4 bases and J lost 7; bases outside the gene matches: 9.

The genes are TRBV28 and TRBJ2-3, with TRBD1 identical over 9 bases. This CDR3 has 15 residues. With V trimmed by 4 bases and J by 1 base, 3 bases remained unmatched. From germline, CDR1 is MDHEN and CDR2 SYDVKM. The CDR3 DNA reads as TGTGCCAGCAGTTCGGGACAGGGAGGCACAGATACGCAGTATTTT. Residues: CASSSGQGGTDTQYF.

This clonotype was counted between two and nine times. The chain links TRBV5-1 to TRBJ2-5; 10 bases map to TRBD2. The CDR3 is 14 amino acids. The V gene end was trimmed by 4 bases and the J gene end by 5 bases; junction bases not matched to a gene: 5. The germline gives CDR1 SGHRS, CDR2 YFSETQ. The CDR3 sequence is CASSMGLASETQYF. The CDR3 nucleotides are TGCGCCAGCAGCATGGGACTAGCGTCGGAGACCCAGTACTTC.

To note about this clonotype: This may come from a read error, since a much larger clone is one base off. The rearrangement links TRBV7-9 to TRBJ2-1, with D perhaps TRBD1 (5 bases). The CDR3 is made up of 14 amino acids. Deletions cut 1 base from V and 8 bases from J, with 12 bases between. Germline CDR1 SEHNR, CDR2 FQNEAQ (reference sequence). CDR3 sequence reads: CASSLDSGMDEQFF. In DNA, the CDR3 is TGTGCCAGCAGCTTAGATTCAGGGATGGATGAGCAGTTCTTC.

This clonotype came up a few times. V and J are TRBV27 and TRBJ1-2; TRBD1 might be the D (6 bases). Trimming pared 3 bases from V and 5 bases from J, leaving 13 bases between. The CDR3 runs to 14 residues. Germline V CDR1 and CDR2: MNHEY, SMNVEV (reference sequence). The CDR3 is CASSLARGNYGYTF. The CDR3 bases are TGTGCCAGCAGTTTGGCCAGGGGTAATTATGGCTACACCTTC.

V and J are TRBV20-1 and TRBJ2-1; 8 nucleotides align to TRBD2. Germline CDR1 and CDR2: DFQATT and SNEGSKA (reference sequence). The CDR3 loop spans 13 amino acids. The trim removed 8 bases at V and 7 bases at J, leaving 10 bases unmatched. CDR3 sequence reads: CSSTPGLVNEQFF. CDR3 nucleotides: TGCAGTTCGACGCCGGGACTAGTTAATGAGCAGTTCTTC.

V and J are TRBV10-3 and TRBJ2-7; 7 nucleotides align to TRBD2. The CDR3 is made up of 15 amino acids. Trimming removed 2 bases from V and 2 bases from J; junction bases left unmatched: 6. Per germline, CDR1 ENHRY and CDR2 SYGVKD. The CDR3 loop reads CAISEAPGRAYEQYF. The CDR3 nucleotides read TGTGCCATCAGTGAGGCTCCGGGGAGGGCCTACGAGCAGTACTTC.

The genes are TRBV7-8 and TRBJ1-1, with D unclear. V was trimmed by 3 bases and J by 0 bases, leaving 14 bases between them. The CDR3 extends over 16 amino acids. The V gene's germline CDR1 is SGHVS and CDR2 FQNEAQ. CDR3 protein: CASSLDLAGLNTEAFF. The CDR3 DNA reads as TGTGCCAGCAGCTTGGACCTAGCGGGCCTGAACACTGAAGCTTTCTTT. The full variable domain, completed using reference TRBV7-8 and TRBJ1-1, is GAGVSQSPRYKVAKRGQDVALRCDPISGHVSLFWYQQALGQGPEFLTYFQNEAQLDKSGLPSDRFFAERPEGSVSTLKIQRTQQEDSAVYLCASSLDLAGLNTEAFFGQGTRLTVV.

The V and J genes are TRBV20-1 and TRBJ2-7; D not certain. V lost 3 bases and J 4 bases, leaving 10 bases between the germline ends. The CDR3 sequence is 12 residues long. Germline V CDR1 and CDR2: DFQATT, SNEGSKA (reference sequence). The CDR3 DNA reads TGCAGTGCTAGGAAGGGCAGTTACGAGCAGTACTTC. As protein: CSARKGSYEQYF.

The chain has TRBV7-9 and TRBJ1-1; D unclear. CDR1 is SEHNR and CDR2 is FQNEAQ in the germline V gene (reference sequence). V lost 5 bases and J 1 base, leaving 14 bases between the germline ends. The CDR3 extends over 15 amino acids. The CDR3 loop is CASSPRVPGNTEAFF. CDR3 sequence (DNA): TGTGCCAGCAGCCCGCGGGTCCCAGGGAACACTGAAGCTTTCTTT.

The rearrangement joins TRBV7-3 to TRBJ2-3, with 7 nucleotides matching TRBD2. V was pared by 2 bases and J by 0 bases, with 5 bases of the junction left unmatched. This CDR3 is 16 amino acids long. Germline V CDR1 and CDR2: SGHTA, FQGTGA. The CDR3 sequence: CASSLRLAVSTDTQYF. CDR3 DNA sequence: TGTGCCAGCAGCTTACGGCTAGCGGTTAGCACAGATACGCAGTATTTT. The variable domain in full, completed from reference TRBV7-3 and TRBJ2-3, reads GAGVSQTPSNKVTEKGKYVELRCDPISGHTALYWYRQSLGQGPEFLIYFQGTGAADDSGLPNDRFFAVRPEGSVSTLKIQRTERGDSAVYLCASSLRLAVSTDTQYFGPGTRLTVL.

This chain links TRBV6-9 with TRBJ2-7, with D perhaps matching TRBD1 (6 bases). The CDR3 is 17 residues long. V dropped 1 base and J dropped 1 base, with 17 bases sitting between them. CDR1 MNHGY and CDR2 SVAAGI come from the germline V gene. CDR3 protein: CASSYCPGHGTSYEQYF. The DNA of the CDR3 is TGTGCCAGCAGTTATTGTCCGGGACACGGAACGTCCTACGAGCAGTACTTC.

For this clonotype: A much more abundant neighbour one base away suggests this may be a read error. V gene TRBV6-5 combines with J gene TRBJ2-5, with D tentatively TRBD1 or TRBD2 (5 bases each). Germline assignment: CDR1 MNHEY and CDR2 SVGAGI. The germline V and J ends were trimmed by 4 bases and 11 bases, with 23 bases remaining between them. The CDR3 extends over 15 amino acids. The CDR3 sequence is CASSLSGTSTIEQYF. In DNA, the CDR3 is TGTGCCAGCAGTTTGTCCGGGACCAGTACAATTGAGCAGTACTTC.

The chain employs TRBV6-2 or TRBV6-3 and TRBJ2-1; 16 bases fit TRBD2. Losses at the gene ends were 7 bases for V and 9 bases for J; bases not matched to a gene: 3. From germline, CDR1 is MNHEY and CDR2 SVGEGT. There are 14 residues in the CDR3. The CDR3 here is CASTGTSGRGEQFF. In DNA, the CDR3 is TGTGCCAGCACCGGGACTAGCGGGAGGGGTGAGCAGTTCTTC.

This clonotype was found a few times. V and J are TRBV20-1 and TRBJ2-3; 7 nucleotides line up with TRBD2. Per the germline V gene, CDR1 is DFQATT and CDR2 is SNEGSKA (reference sequence). After removal of 6 bases from V and 4 bases from J, the junction contained 13 bases not matched to a gene. The CDR3 has 15 residues. The CDR3 sequence: CSAESVAGESDTQYF. CDR3 sequence (DNA): TGCAGTGCGGAGAGCGTGGCGGGAGAGTCAGATACGCAGTATTTT.

The genes are TRBV11-2 and TRBJ2-1; weak D call: TRBD1 (5 bases). Trimming removed 5 bases from V and 0 bases from J, with 23 bases in between. Germline CDR1 is SGHAT and CDR2 is FQNNGV. This CDR3 is 19 amino acids long. CDR3 in DNA: TGTGCCAGCAGCCATAGGGGCCTACACCAGGATAGCTCCTACAATGAGCAGTTCTTC. It encodes CASSHRGLHQDSSYNEQFF. Combining the CDR3 with reference TRBV11-2 and TRBJ2-1 gives the whole variable domain EAGVAQSPRYKIIEKRQSVAFWCNPISGHATLYWYQQILGQGPKLLIQFQNNGVVDDSQLPKDRFSAERLKGVDSTLKIQPAKLEDSAVYLCASSHRGLHQDSSYNEQFFGPGTRLTVL.

This clonotype was detected a few times. This could be a read error, since a much larger clone is one nucleotide away. The chain uses TRBV6-5 and TRBJ2-7; 7 bases are shared with TRBD2. The V gene end was trimmed by 2 bases and the J gene end by 7 bases; junction bases not matched to a gene: 11. This CDR3 is 15 amino acids long. Germline V CDR1 and CDR2: MNHEY, SVGAGI. The DNA for the CDR3 is TGTGCCAGCAGTTACCACCGCGGGAGCGTGAATGAGCAGTACTTC. Translated, it gives CASSYHRGSVNEQYF.

V usage is TRBV20-1 and J usage is TRBJ2-7; a weak D match, TRBD2 (6 bases). The V end lost 0 bases, the J end lost 10 bases, and 19 bases lay between the germline ends. The V gene's germline CDR1 is DFQATT and CDR2 SNEGSKA (reference sequence). This CDR3 region has 14 residues. Written as DNA, the CDR3 is TGCAGTGCTAGAGATCCAGCGGGCGATACGTACCAGTACTTC. This sequence encodes CSARDPAGDTYQYF.

This clonotype was counted only a few times. The V and J genes are TRBV14 and TRBJ2-7; 9 bases align to TRBD2. CDR1 and CDR2 (germline): SGHDN, FVKESK. The CDR3 has 14 amino acids. With V trimmed by 9 bases and J by 6 bases, 12 bases remained unmatched. Written as DNA, the CDR3 is TGTGCCAGTACCCCAACTGGCGGGAGGGGCGAGCAGTACTTC. Translation: CASTPTGGRGEQYF.

This chain connects TRBV20-1 to TRBJ2-3; possibly TRBD1 or TRBD2 for D (7 bases each). This CDR3 is 15 amino acids long. The V end was cut by 7 bases, the J end by 2 bases, with 19 bases between. Germline V lookup: CDR1 DFQATT, CDR2 SNEGSKA (reference sequence). CDR3 sequence reads: CSVELGRGPTDTQYF. In DNA, the CDR3 is TGCAGTGTCGAGCTGGGGAGGGGGCCCACAGATACGCAGTATTTT.

There are a few counts of this clonotype. The chain links TRBV7-2 to TRBJ2-5, with 7 nucleotides matching TRBD2. CDR3 length: 15 residues. After removal of 3 bases from V and 6 bases from J, the junction contained 10 bases not matched to a gene. Germline loops: CDR1 SGHTA, CDR2 FQGNSA. CDR3 amino acids: CASSFAGAQSQTQYF. As DNA, the CDR3 is TGTGCCAGCAGCTTTGCGGGAGCTCAGAGCCAGACCCAGTACTTC. The whole variable domain, remainder taken from reference TRBV7-2 and TRBJ2-5, is GAGVSQSPSNKVTEKGKDVELRCDPISGHTALYWYRQSLGQGLEFLIYFQGNSAPDKSGLPSDRFSAERTGGSVSTLTIQRTQQEDSAVYLCASSFAGAQSQTQYFGPGTRLLVL.

The chain recombines TRBV18 with TRBJ2-7; D is ambiguous. The V gene lost 6 bases and the J gene lost 4 bases, with 16 bases spanning the gap. Germline CDR1 KGHSH, CDR2 LQKENI. The CDR3 has 14 amino acids. CDR3 in amino acids: CASSLDITAYEQYF. CDR3 in DNA: TGTGCCAGCTCCCTCGATATCACAGCATACGAGCAGTACTTC.